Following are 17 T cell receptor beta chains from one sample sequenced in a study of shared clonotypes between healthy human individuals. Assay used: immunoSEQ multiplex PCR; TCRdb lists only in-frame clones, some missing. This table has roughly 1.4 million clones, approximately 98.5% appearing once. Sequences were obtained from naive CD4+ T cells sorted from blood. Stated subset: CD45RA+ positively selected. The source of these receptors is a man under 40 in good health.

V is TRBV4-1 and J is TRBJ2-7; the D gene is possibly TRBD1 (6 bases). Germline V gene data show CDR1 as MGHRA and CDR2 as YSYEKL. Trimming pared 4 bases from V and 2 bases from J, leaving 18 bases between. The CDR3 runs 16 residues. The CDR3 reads CASSRPNQGSTYEQYF. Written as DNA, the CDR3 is TGCGCCAGCAGCCGCCCAAACCAGGGGAGTACCTACGAGCAGTACTTC.

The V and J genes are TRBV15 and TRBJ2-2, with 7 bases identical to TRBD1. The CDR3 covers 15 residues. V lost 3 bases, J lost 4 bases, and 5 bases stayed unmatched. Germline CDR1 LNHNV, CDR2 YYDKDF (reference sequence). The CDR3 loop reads CATSRRGRSTGELFF. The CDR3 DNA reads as TGTGCCACCAGCAGGAGGGGGCGAAGCACCGGGGAGCTGTTTTTT.

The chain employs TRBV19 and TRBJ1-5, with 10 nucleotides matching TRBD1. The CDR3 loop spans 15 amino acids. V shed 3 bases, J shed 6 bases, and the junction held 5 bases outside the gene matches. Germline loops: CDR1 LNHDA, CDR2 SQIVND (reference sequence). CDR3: CASSMRTGGSQPQHF. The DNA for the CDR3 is TGTGCCAGTAGTATGAGGACAGGGGGTAGTCAGCCCCAGCATTTT.

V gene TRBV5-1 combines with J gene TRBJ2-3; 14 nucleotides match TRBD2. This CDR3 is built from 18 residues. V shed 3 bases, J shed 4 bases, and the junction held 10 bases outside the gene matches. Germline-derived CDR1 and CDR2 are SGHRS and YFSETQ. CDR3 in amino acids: CASSSYPTSGRGPDTQYF. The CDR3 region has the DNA TGCGCCAGCAGCTCTTACCCGACTAGCGGGAGGGGGCCAGATACGCAGTATTTT.

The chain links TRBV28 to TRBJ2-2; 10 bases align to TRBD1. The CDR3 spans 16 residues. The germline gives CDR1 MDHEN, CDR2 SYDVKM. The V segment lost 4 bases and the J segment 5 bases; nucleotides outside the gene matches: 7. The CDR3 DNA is TGTGCCAGCAGTTCTTCCGGGACAGGGGTTACCGGGGAGCTGTTTTTT. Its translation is CASSSSGTGVTGELFF.

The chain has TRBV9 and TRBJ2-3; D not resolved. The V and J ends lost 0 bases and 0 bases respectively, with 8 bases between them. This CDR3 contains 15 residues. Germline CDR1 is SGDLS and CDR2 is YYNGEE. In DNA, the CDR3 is TGTGCCAGCAGCGTAGTTCCGAAGAGCACAGATACGCAGTATTTT. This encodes CASSVVPKSTDTQYF.

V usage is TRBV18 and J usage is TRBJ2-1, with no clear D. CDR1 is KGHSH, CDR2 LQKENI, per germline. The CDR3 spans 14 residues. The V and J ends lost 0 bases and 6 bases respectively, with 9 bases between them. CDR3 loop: CASSPPLVPNEQFF. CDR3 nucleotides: TGTGCCAGCTCACCACCGTTGGTCCCCAATGAGCAGTTCTTC.

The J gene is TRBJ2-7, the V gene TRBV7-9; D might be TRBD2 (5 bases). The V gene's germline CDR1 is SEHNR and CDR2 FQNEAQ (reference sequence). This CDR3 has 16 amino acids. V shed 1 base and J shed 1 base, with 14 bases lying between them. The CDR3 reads CASSLGSGRASYEQYF. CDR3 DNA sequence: TGTGCCAGCAGCTTAGGTTCTGGGCGGGCATCCTACGAGCAGTACTTC.

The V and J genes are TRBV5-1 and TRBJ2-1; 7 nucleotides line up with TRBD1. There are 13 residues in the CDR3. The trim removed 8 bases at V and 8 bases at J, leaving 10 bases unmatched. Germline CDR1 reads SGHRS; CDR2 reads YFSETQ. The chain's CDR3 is CASTGQLNHEQFF. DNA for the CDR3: TGCGCCAGTACGGGACAGCTGAATCATGAGCAGTTCTTC. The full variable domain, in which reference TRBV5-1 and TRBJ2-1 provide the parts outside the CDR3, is KAGVTQTPRYLIKTRGQQVTLSCSPISGHRSVSWYQQTPGQGLQFLFEYFSETQRNKGNFPGRFSGRQFSNSRSEMNVSTLELGDSALYLCASTGQLNHEQFFGPGTRLTVL.

CDR3 nucleotide sequence: TGTGCCAGCAGCCCGCTTAGGGGACGACAGGGCGTAACTAATGAAAAACTGTTTTTT. This codes for CASSPLRGRQGVTNEKLFF. J is TRBJ1-4 and V is TRBV11-2; 7 positions agree with TRBD1. The CDR3 spans 19 residues. Germline CDR1 and CDR2: SGHAT and FQNNGV. Trimming removed 5 bases from V and 1 base from J; junction bases left unmatched: 16. The full variable domain, rest sourced from reference TRBV11-2 and TRBJ1-4, is EAGVAQSPRYKIIEKRQSVAFWCNPISGHATLYWYQQILGQGPKLLIQFQNNGVVDDSQLPKDRFSAERLKGVDSTLKIQPAKLEDSAVYLCASSPLRGRQGVTNEKLFFGSGTQLSVL.

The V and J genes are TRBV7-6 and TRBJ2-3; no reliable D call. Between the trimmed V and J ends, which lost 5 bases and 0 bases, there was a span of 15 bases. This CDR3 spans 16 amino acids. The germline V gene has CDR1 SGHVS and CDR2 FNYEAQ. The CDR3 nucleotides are TGTGCCAGCAGCCCCCACATAGAGCCTAGCACAGATACGCAGTATTTT. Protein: CASSPHIEPSTDTQYF.

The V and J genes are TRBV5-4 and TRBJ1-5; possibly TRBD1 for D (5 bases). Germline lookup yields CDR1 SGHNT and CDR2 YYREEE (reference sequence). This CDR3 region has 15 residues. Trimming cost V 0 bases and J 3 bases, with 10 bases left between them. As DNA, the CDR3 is TGTGCCAGCAGCTTGGATCAGGGCCCCAATCAGCCCCAGCATTTT. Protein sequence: CASSLDQGPNQPQHF. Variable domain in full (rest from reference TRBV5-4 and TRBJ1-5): ETGVTQSPTHLIKTRGQQVTLRCSSQSGHNTVSWYQQALGQGPQFIFQYYREEENGRGNFPPRFSGLQFPNYSSELNVNALELDDSALYLCASSLDQGPNQPQHFGDGTRLSIL.

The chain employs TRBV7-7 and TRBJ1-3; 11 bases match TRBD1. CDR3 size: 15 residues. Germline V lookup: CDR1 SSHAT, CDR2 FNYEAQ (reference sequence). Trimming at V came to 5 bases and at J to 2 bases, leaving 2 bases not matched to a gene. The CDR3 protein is CASSKDRGPGNTIYF. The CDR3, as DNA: TGTGCCAGCAGCAAGGACAGGGGGCCTGGAAACACCATATATTTT.

The CDR3 nucleotides read TGCGCCAGCAGCCAACCCGCCGGGGGGACCAATGAAAAACTGTTTTTT. Protein: CASSQPAGGTNEKLFF. The V and J genes are TRBV4-1 and TRBJ1-4, with D possibly TRBD1 on 5 matching bases. V was cut by 2 bases and J by 5 bases, with 15 bases left in between. The length of the CDR3 is 16 residues. Per germline, CDR1 MGHRA and CDR2 YSYEKL.

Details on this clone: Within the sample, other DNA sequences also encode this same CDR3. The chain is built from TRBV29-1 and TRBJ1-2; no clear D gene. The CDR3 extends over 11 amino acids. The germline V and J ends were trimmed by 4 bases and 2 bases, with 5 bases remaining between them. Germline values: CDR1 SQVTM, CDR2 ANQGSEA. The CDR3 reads CSVGANYGYTF. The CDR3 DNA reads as TGCAGCGTTGGAGCGAACTATGGCTACACCTTC.

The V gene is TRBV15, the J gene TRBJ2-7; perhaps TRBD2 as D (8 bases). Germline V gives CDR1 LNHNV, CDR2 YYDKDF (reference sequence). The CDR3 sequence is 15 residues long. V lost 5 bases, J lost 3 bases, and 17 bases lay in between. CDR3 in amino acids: CATSSGGSGSYEQYF. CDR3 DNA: TGTGCCACCAGCTCAGGGGGAAGCGGGAGCTACGAGCAGTACTTC.

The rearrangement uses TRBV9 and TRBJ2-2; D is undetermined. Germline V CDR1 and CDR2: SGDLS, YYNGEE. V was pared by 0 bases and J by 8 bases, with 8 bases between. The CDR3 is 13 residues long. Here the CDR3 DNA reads TGTGCCAGCAGCGTAGGGGGAATTGGGGAGCTGTTTTTT. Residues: CASSVGGIGELFF.